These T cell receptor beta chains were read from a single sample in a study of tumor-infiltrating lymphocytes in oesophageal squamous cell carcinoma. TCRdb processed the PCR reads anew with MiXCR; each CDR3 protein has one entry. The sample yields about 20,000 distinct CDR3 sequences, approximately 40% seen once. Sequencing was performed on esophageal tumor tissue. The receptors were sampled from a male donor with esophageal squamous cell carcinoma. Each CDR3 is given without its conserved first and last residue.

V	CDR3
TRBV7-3	ASSLWPKRGPDYSGANVLT
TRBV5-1	ASSFGTSGNHEQF
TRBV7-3	ASSLMQGAYNEQF
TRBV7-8	ASSSRDRGDYNEQY
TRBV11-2	ASSLVGGTGELF
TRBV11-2	ASSLTGGGETQY
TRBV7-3	ASSSDGNTEAF
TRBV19	ASKPGPFQSGELF
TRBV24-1	ATSELTSGKETQY
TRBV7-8	ASTPKGGGNEQF
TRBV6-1	ASSERTGIYEQY
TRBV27	ASSSLGLESQETQY
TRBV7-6	ASSPIYAGGRNEQF
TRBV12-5	ASGLAGSNEQY
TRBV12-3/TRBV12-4	ASSFLSTNYGYT
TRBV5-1	ASSLYLGTNYGYT
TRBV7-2	ASSSNRGPYEQY
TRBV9	ASSEPDRGSNTEAF
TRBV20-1	SAGLAGAYEQY
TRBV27	ASSVTGGAYEQY
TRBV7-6	ASSLGQGVETQY
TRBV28	ASSLGGITNEKLF
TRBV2	ASSDGLAVEQY
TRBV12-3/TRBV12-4	ASRTSGRFSDTQY